This entry lists 20 T cell receptor beta chains sequenced from one sample in a study of identifying expanded T cells in peripheral blood. Clones were read by immunoSEQ multiplex PCR, and TCRdb kept only the in-frame ones, dropping some. Seen here are around 78,000 clones, almost 85% observed once, and the top ten hold about 18%. Source material: blood. The receptors were sampled from a person aged 18 to 75 in good health.

This clone was picked up a small number of times. Mismatch with germline at one junction end may stem from a read error. This chain links TRBV7-7 with TRBJ2-5, with 10 bases identical to TRBD2. CDR1 is SSHAT, CDR2 FNYEAQ, per germline (reference sequence). The CDR3 is 16 amino acids. Here the CDR3 reads CASSQTAGGPGETQYF. DNA for the CDR3: TGTGCTAGCAGCCAAACAGCGGGAGGGCCAGGAGAGACCCAGTACTTC.

The rearrangement uses TRBV6-5 and TRBJ2-7, with TRBD1 matching 8 bases. The germline V gene has CDR1 MNHEY and CDR2 SVGAGI. The CDR3 is 15 residues long. V shed 2 bases, J shed 2 bases, and the junction held 5 bases outside the gene matches. The CDR3, as DNA: TGTGCCAGCAGTTACCTCCCGGACAGGGCCTACGAGCAGTACTTC. This codes for CASSYLPDRAYEQYF.

The gene calls are TRBV9 and TRBJ2-1, with D possibly called TRBD1 or TRBD2 (5 bases each). This CDR3 has 15 amino acids. Trimming took 0 bases from V and 6 from J, leaving 13 bases between them. Germline CDR1 SGDLS, CDR2 YYNGEE. CDR3: CASSVAPLGVNEQFF. CDR3 nucleotide sequence: TGTGCCAGCAGCGTAGCCCCCCTGGGGGTCAATGAGCAGTTCTTC.

This clone appeared a single time. Here the CDR3 DNA reads TGTGCCAGCAGCTTGAGCAGGGGAGCATGGGAGACCCAGTACTTC. This encodes CASSLSRGAWETQYF. The V gene is TRBV5-6, the J gene TRBJ2-5, with TRBD1 as a possible D gene (6 bases). V was trimmed by 1 base and J by 5 bases, leaving 15 bases between them. The CDR3 has 15 residues. Germline CDR1 and CDR2: SGHDT and YYEEEE. The entire variable domain, with the rest obtained from reference TRBV5-6 and TRBJ2-5, is as follows: DAGVTQSPTHLIKTRGQQVTLRCSPKSGHDTVSWYQQALGQGPQFIFQYYEEEERQRGNFPDRFSGHQFPNYSSELNVNALLLGDSALYLCASSLSRGAWETQYFGPGTRLLVL.

This rearrangement joins TRBV29-1 to TRBJ2-3; D tentatively reads TRBD1 or TRBD2 (5 bases each). Germline V CDR1 and CDR2: SQVTM, ANQGSEA. CDR3 size: 15 residues. Trimming shortened V by 5 bases and J by 4 bases, and 19 bases separated the two germline ends. The CDR3 nucleotides are TGCAGCGTTATGGGACGAGAACTAGTCGCAGATACGCAGTATTTT. Its protein product is CSVMGRELVADTQYF.

The chain is built from TRBV4-3 and TRBJ1-5; TRBD1 matches 8 bases. Germline trimming cut 0 bases from V and 4 bases from J; bases unmatched to any gene: 5. The CDR3 spans 16 residues. Germline V gene sequence: CDR1 LGHNA, CDR2 YSLEER. The CDR3 DNA reads TGCGCCAGCAGCCAAGAGACAGGGGTACGAAATCAGCCCCAGCATTTT. This gives the protein CASSQETGVRNQPQHF.

This clone was seen more than once but under ten times. The chain is built from TRBV6-5 and TRBJ2-2; D gene ambiguous. V was pared by 2 bases and J by 5 bases, with 6 bases between. CDR3 length: 13 amino acids. Germline values: CDR1 MNHEY, CDR2 SVGAGI. The CDR3 DNA sequence: TGTGCCAGCAGTTACGGTGGGACCGGGGAGCTGTTTTTT. Its protein product is CASSYGGTGELFF.

The rearrangement links TRBV7-9 to TRBJ2-7; 7 bases align to TRBD1. With 7 bases clipped from V and 9 bases from J, the junction kept 6 bases outside the gene matches. Germline loops: CDR1 SEHNR, CDR2 FQNEAQ (reference sequence). The CDR3 runs 11 residues. DNA for the CDR3: TGTGCCAGCACCACAGGGGCGGGGCAGTACTTC. Protein product: CASTTGAGQYF.

A few counts support this clone. V gene TRBV9 combines with J gene TRBJ2-3; 16 bases line up with TRBD2. The V segment lost 5 bases and the J segment 4 bases; nucleotides outside the gene matches: 1. Germline V gives CDR1 SGDLS, CDR2 YYNGEE. The CDR3 totals 15 residues. The CDR3 nucleotides are TGTGCCAGCAGTGGGACTAGCGGGAGGGCAGATACGCAGTATTTT. Amino acids: CASSGTSGRADTQYF.

This rearrangement joins TRBV9 to TRBJ2-5, with 15 bases matching TRBD2. CDR3 length: 17 residues. Germline loops: CDR1 SGDLS, CDR2 YYNGEE. The junction had 6 bases not matched to a gene; V was cut back by 1 base and J by 5 bases. As DNA, the CDR3 is TGTGCCAGCAGCGTAAAAATAGGACTAGCGGGAGGGGAGACCCAGTACTTC. Translating gives CASSVKIGLAGGETQYF.

The chain carries TRBV10-3 and TRBJ1-4; D is undetermined. Looked up from germline, CDR1 is ENHRY and CDR2 is SYGVKD. V was trimmed by 2 bases and J by 6 bases, leaving 16 bases between them. The CDR3 is 16 residues long. The CDR3 bases are TGTGCCATCAGTGAGATGTCCAGGTCCGCGGATGAAAAACTGTTTTTT. Encoded protein: CAISEMSRSADEKLFF.

In regard to this clone: This same CDR3 is encoded by further DNA sequences in the sample. This sequence joins TRBV7-3 and TRBJ2-2; D is unresolved. Between the trimmed V and J ends, which lost 3 bases and 4 bases, there was a span of 3 bases. CDR3 length: 12 residues. Germline-derived CDR1 and CDR2 are SGHTA and FQGTGA. CDR3 sequence (DNA): TGTGCCAGCAGCTTCAGCACCGGGGAGCTGTTTTTT. Its protein is CASSFSTGELFF. Using reference TRBV7-3 and TRBJ2-2 for the parts outside the CDR3, the full variable domain is GAGVSQTPSNKVTEKGKYVELRCDPISGHTALYWYRQSLGQGPEFLIYFQGTGAADDSGLPNDRFFAVRPEGSVSTLKIQRTERGDSAVYLCASSFSTGELFFGEGSRLTVL.

The CDR3 loop reads CATSSRQGLSDTQYF. CDR3 coding DNA: TGTGCCACCAGCAGCCGACAGGGGCTTTCAGATACGCAGTATTTT. The chain joins TRBV15 to TRBJ2-3, with 8 bases identical to TRBD1. The V gene's germline CDR1 is LNHNV and CDR2 YYDKDF (reference sequence). CDR3 length equals 15 residues. The ends lost 3 bases at V and 4 bases at J; junction bases unmatched: 6.

The rearrangement uses TRBV6-1 and TRBJ2-7, with 10 bases that match TRBD1. The CDR3 contains 14 residues. J lost 1 base, V lost 7 bases, and 4 bases had no gene match. Germline assignment: CDR1 MNHNS and CDR2 SASEGT. CDR3 region: CASNRQGASYEQYF. For the CDR3, the DNA is TGTGCCAGCAACAGACAGGGGGCTTCCTACGAGCAGTACTTC.

The CDR3 DNA follows: TGTGCCAGCACCATCGACAGGGGGTCGTACAATGAGCAGTTCTTC. Translation gives CASTIDRGSYNEQFF. V gene TRBV27 combines with J gene TRBJ2-1; 9 positions match TRBD1. The length of the CDR3 is 15 residues. CDR1 is MNHEY and CDR2 is SMNVEV in the germline V gene (reference sequence). J gave up 4 bases and V 7 bases, and 8 bases lay outside the gene matches.

The J gene is TRBJ2-5, the V gene TRBV15; D is unresolved. The end of the DNA is better explained by TRBJ2-7, so the J call may be wrong. Looked up from germline, CDR1 is LNHNV and CDR2 is YYDKDF (reference sequence). There are 13 residues in the CDR3. The CDR3 loop reads CATSRQPRDEQYF. The CDR3 region has the DNA TGTGCCACCAGCAGACAACCACGGGACGAGCAGTACTTC.

The genes are TRBV7-9 and TRBJ2-2; D remains ambiguous. Deletions cut 5 bases from V and 1 base from J, with 11 bases between. Germline CDR1 is SEHNR and CDR2 is FQNEAQ (reference sequence). The CDR3 covers 15 residues. The CDR3 loop is CASSIRVQNTGELFF. CDR3 nucleotide sequence: TGTGCCAGCAGCATCCGGGTACAGAACACCGGGGAGCTGTTTTTT.

This rearrangement joins TRBV2 to TRBJ2-5, with D possibly being TRBD1 or TRBD2 (5 bases each). The J call may be in error: the DNA end matches TRBJ2-7 better. Per the germline V gene, CDR1 is SNHLY and CDR2 is FYNNEI. This CDR3 region has 13 residues. The CDR3 region is CASSEGEVYEQYF. The CDR3 DNA reads TGTGCCAGCAGTGAGGGGGAAGTTTACGAGCAGTACTTC.

This clone was observed once. V usage is TRBV10-3 and J usage is TRBJ2-7; D possibly matches TRBD1 or TRBD2 (6 bases each). V was shortened by 6 bases and J by 6 bases, with 12 bases between the two germline ends. Germline values: CDR1 ENHRY, CDR2 SYGVKD. The length of the CDR3 is 12 residues. This CDR3 is CAISAQGGEQYF. DNA for the CDR3: TGTGCCATCAGCGCACAGGGAGGCGAGCAGTACTTC.

The rearrangement uses TRBV28 and TRBJ1-2; the match to TRBD1 covers 8 bases. After removal of 3 bases from V and 3 bases from J, the junction contained 9 bases not matched to a gene. The CDR3 sequence is 16 residues long. The V gene's germline CDR1 is MDHEN and CDR2 SYDVKM. CDR3 loop: CASSLGRDRPYYGYTF. DNA of the CDR3: TGTGCCAGCAGTTTGGGTAGGGACAGGCCTTACTATGGCTACACCTTC.